This T cell receptor beta chain was obtained from a study of shared clonotypes between healthy human individuals. This clone was observed a single time. The assay was immunoSEQ multiplex PCR, and TCRdb's table has in-frame clones only and misses some. The sample has around 690,000 clones, about 92% seen once. Per the germline V gene, CDR1 is LNHDA and CDR2 is SQIVND (reference sequence). The CDR3 spans 14 residues. V gave up 4 bases and J gave up 2 bases, with 10 bases separating them. The sequence was obtained from a man younger than 35 in good health. Some clones in this sample may be carry-over from other donors' samples. The sequencing sample was made of memory CD8+ T cells from PBMCs. Indicated subset: CD45RO+ cells pooled with CCR7-negative TemRA cells. The chain recombines TRBV19 with TRBJ2-3; a possible D gene is TRBD2 (6 bases). CDR3 DNA: TGTGCCAGTAGTAAGGACTACCACACAGATACGCAGTATTTT. Amino acids: CASSKDYHTDTQYF.